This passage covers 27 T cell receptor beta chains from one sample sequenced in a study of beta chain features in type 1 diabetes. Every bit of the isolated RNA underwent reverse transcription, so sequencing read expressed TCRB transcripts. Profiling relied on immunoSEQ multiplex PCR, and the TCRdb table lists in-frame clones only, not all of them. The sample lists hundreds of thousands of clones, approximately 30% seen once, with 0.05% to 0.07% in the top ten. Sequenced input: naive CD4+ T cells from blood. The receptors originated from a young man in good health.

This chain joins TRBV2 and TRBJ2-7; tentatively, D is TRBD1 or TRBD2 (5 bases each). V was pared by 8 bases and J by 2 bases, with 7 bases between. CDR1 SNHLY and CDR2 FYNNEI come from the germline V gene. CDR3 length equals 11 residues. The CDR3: CASGGPYEQYF. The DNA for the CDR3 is TGTGCCAGCGGGGGTCCCTACGAGCAGTACTTC.

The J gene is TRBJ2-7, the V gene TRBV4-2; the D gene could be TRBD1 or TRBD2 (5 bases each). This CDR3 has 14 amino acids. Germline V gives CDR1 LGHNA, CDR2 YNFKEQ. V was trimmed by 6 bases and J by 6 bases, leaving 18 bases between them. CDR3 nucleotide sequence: TGTGCCAGCAGTCCTACCGGGACCATAGCCGAGCAGTACTTC. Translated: CASSPTGTIAEQYF.

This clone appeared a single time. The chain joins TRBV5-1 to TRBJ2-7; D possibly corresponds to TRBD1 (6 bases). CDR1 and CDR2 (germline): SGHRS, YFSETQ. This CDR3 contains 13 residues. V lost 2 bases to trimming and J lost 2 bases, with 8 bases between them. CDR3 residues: CASSFGQTYEQYF. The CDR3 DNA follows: TGCGCCAGCAGCTTTGGACAGACCTACGAGCAGTACTTC.

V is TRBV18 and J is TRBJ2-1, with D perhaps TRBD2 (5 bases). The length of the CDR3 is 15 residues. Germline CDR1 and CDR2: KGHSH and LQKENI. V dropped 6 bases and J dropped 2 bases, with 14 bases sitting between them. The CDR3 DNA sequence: TGTGCCAGCTCCCGAGGGAGCGGACCCTACAATGAGCAGTTCTTC. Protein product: CASSRGSGPYNEQFF.

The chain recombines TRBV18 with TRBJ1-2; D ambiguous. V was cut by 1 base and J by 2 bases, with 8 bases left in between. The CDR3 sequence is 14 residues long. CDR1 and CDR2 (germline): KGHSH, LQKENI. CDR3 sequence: CASSPQGGNYGYTF. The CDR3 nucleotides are TGTGCCAGCTCACCACAGGGAGGGAACTATGGCTACACCTTC.

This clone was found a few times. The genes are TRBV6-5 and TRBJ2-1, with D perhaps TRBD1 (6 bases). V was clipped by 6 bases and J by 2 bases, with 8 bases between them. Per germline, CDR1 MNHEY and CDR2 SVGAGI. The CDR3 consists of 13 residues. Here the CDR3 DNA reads TGTGCCAGCAGGACAGGTGCCTACAATGAGCAGTTCTTC. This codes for CASRTGAYNEQFF.

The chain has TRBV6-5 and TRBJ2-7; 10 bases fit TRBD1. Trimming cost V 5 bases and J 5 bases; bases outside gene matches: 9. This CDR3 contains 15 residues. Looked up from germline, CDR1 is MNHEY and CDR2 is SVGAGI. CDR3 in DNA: TGTGCCAGCAGTACGAGAGGGACAGGGGCCCACGAGCAGTACTTC. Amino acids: CASSTRGTGAHEQYF.

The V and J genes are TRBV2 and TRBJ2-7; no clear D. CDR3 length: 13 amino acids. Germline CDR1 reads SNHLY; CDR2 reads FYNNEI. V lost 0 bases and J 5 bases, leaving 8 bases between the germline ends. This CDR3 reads CASSEARADEQYF. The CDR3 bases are TGTGCCAGCAGTGAAGCAAGGGCCGACGAGCAGTACTTC.

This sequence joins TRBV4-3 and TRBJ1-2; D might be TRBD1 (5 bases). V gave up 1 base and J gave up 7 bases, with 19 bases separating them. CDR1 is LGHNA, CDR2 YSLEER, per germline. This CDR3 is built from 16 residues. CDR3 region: CASSQAPGWQGGGYTF. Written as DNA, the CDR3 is TGCGCCAGCAGCCAAGCCCCAGGGTGGCAGGGAGGTGGCTACACCTTC.

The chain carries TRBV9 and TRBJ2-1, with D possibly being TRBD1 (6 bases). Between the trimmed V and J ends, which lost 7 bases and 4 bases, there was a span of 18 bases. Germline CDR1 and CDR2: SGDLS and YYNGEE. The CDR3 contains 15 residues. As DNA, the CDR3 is TGTGCCAGCCGTCCCGGACAGAGAGAGTACAATGAGCAGTTCTTC. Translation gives CASRPGQREYNEQFF.

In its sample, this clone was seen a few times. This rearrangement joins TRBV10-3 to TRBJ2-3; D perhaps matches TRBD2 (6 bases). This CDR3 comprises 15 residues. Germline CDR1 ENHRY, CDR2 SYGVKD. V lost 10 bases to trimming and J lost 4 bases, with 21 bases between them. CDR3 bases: TGTGCCACTTTGTTCCGGGACCCGGGGGCAGATACGCAGTATTTT. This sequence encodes CATLFRDPGADTQYF.

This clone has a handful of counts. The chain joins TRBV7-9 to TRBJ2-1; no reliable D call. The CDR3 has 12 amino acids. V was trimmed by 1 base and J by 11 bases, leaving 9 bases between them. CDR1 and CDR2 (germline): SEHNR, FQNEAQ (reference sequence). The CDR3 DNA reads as TGTGCCAGCAGCTTAGGCACGGAGAAGCAGTTCTTC. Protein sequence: CASSLGTEKQFF.

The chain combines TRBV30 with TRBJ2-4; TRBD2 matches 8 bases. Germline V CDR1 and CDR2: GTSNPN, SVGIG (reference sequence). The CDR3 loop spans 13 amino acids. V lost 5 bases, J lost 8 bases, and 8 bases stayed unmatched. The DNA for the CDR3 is TGTGCCTGGCGATATCCGGGAGGGCACATTCAGTACTTC. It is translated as CAWRYPGGHIQYF.

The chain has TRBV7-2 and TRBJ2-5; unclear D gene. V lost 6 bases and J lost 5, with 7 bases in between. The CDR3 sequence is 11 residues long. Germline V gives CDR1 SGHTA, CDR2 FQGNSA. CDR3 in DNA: TGTGCCAGCAGGGAAGCGGAGACCCAGTACTTC. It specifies CASREAETQYF.

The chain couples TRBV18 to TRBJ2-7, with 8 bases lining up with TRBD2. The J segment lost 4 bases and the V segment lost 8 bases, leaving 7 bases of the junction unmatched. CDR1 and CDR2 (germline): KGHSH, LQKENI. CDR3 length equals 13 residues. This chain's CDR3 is CASRAGGMYEQYF. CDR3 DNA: TGTGCCAGCCGTGCGGGGGGTATGTACGAGCAGTACTTC.

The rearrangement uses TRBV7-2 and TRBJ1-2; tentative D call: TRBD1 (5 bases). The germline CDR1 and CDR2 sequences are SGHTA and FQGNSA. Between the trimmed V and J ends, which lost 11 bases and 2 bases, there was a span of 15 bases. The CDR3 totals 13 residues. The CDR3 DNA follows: TGTGCCGCAGCAAGGGGAGTCAACTATGGCTACACCTTC. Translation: CAAARGVNYGYTF.

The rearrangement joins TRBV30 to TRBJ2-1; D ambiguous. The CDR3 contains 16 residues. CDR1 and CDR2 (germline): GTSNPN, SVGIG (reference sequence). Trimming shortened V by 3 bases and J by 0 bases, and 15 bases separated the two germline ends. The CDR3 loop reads CAWRRFRRSSYNEQFF. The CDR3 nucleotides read TGTGCCTGGAGGAGGTTTCGCAGGAGCTCCTACAATGAGCAGTTCTTC.

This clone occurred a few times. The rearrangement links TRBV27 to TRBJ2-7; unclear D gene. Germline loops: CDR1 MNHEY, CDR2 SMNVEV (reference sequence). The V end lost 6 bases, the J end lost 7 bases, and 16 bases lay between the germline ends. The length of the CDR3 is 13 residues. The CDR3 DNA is TGTGCCAGCAGATCCCGCGGTAGTAGAGAGCAGTACTTC. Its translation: CASRSRGSREQYF.

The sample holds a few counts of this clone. The CDR3 nucleotides are TGTGCCACCAGCAGAGATCTACAGGGGAGTGGCTACACCTTC. It encodes CATSRDLQGSGYTF. The rearrangement uses TRBV15 and TRBJ1-2, with TRBD1 identical over 7 bases. This CDR3 is built from 14 residues. Germline loops: CDR1 LNHNV, CDR2 YYDKDF (reference sequence). V was pared by 0 bases and J by 7 bases, with 5 bases of the junction left unmatched.

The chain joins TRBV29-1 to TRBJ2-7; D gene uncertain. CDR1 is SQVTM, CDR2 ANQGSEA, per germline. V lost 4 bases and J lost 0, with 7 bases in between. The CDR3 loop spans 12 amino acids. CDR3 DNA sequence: TGCAGCGTTGCGCCCGGCTCCTACGAGCAGTACTTC. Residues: CSVAPGSYEQYF.

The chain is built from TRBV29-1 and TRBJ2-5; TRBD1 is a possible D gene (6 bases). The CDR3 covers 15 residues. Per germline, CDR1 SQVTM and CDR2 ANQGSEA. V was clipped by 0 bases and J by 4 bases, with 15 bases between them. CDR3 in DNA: TGCAGCGTTGAAGAGGGGGCGCGGGTCGCAGAGACCCAGTACTTC. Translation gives CSVEEGARVAETQYF.

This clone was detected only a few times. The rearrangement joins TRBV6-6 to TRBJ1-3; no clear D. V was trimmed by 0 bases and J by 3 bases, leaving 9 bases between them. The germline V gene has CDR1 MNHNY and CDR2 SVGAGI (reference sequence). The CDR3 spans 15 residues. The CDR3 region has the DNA TGTGCCAGCAGTTACTCGTCAACCCTTGGAAACACCATATATTTT. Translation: CASSYSSTLGNTIYF.

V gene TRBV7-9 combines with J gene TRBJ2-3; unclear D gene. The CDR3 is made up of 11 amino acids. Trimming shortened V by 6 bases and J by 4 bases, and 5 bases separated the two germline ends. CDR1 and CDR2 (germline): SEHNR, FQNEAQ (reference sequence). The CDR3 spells CASSGSDTQYF. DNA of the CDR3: TGTGCCAGCAGTGGTTCAGATACGCAGTATTTT.

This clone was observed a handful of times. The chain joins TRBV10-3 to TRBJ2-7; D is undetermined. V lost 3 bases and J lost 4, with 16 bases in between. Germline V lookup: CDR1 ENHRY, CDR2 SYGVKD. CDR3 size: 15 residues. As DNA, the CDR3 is TGTGCCATCAGTGATTCTATTTTGACACTATACGAGCAGTACTTC. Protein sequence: CAISDSILTLYEQYF.

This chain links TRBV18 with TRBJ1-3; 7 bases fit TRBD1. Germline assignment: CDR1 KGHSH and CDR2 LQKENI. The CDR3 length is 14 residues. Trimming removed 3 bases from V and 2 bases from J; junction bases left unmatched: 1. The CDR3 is CASSPGTAGNTIYF. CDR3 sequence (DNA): TGTGCCAGCTCACCCGGGACAGCTGGAAACACCATATATTTT.

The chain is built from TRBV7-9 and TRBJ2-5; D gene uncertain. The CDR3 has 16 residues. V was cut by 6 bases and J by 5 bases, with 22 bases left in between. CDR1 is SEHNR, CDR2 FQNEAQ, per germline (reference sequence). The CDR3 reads CASRFGTAAKTETQYF. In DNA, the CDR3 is TGTGCCAGCAGGTTCGGAACGGCAGCCAAGACGGAGACCCAGTACTTC.

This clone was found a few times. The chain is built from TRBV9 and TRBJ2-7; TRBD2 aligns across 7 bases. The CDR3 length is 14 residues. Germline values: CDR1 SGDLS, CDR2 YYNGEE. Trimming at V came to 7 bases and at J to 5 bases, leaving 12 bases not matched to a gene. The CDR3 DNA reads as TGTGCCAGCTCGAGGTCCCCGGGAGGCCACGAGCAGTACTTC. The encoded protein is CASSRSPGGHEQYF.